The present entry profiles one T cell receptor beta chain with its context. Its antigen is not yet known. The input lacks base qualities; no much larger clone sits a single base away. TCRbeta CDR3 regions were amplified from genomic DNA using the immunoSEQ Assay, a bias-controlled multiplex PCR. On the study's bioinformatics: Nucleated cell counts per sample were estimated from amplification of reference gene primers within the assay. To quantify the absolute abundance of each unique TCRbeta CDR3 rearrangement, sequence reads were collapsed and filtered. Productive Simpson clonality was computed per sample as the square root of Simpson's diversity index over productive rearrangements. Held by TCRdb, this immuneACCESS table contains in-frame sequences only and omits some clones. Under half of the omission traces to an unresolved V gene where checked; the cause of the rest is unknown. V and J calls and clone size are given by that table; D and trimming were obtained from the DNA. Here the sample has some 38,000 clones; around 85% occur a single time. The ten largest clones represent roughly 18% of the sample.

From the cysteine through the phenylalanine, the CDR3 covers 15 amino acids. Of the read, only the CDR3 DNA is kept; its 45 bases are in frame from base 1. The germline V gene specifies SGHRS as CDR1 and YFSETQ as CDR2. Trimming takes 3 bases from V and 0 bases from J, and the germline ends sit 13 bases apart. The data originate from a study of blood T cell repertoires in COVID-19 (TCRdb year 2020). Some background on the complete study: Samples covering the acute and convalescent phases of COVID-19 were provided by collaborators in the United States, Italy and Spain. The material from the prospective study consisted of cDNA or gDNA derived from T cells, B-cell-depleted T cells, or PBMCs. The dataset comprised deeply sampled blood TCRbeta repertoires from subjects exposed to, actively infected with, or recovered from COVID-19. The repertoires were released in a freely available public database intended as a resource for research on the immune response to SARS-CoV-2. The samples were drawn from the first 160 participants of the ongoing ImmuneRACE study and from 950 to 1,500 subjects provided by 6 global collaborators. Nearly every sample came with metadata listing a de-identified subject ID, COVID-19 status, age in years and sex. Where HLA class I and class II types were available, the types were taken from metadata supplied by the sample provider, not from assay-based typing. Study-level results and caveats: How much clinical and demographic metadata was included differed by source and by participant, and the metadata was provided uncurated.

Collaborating institutions collected whole blood in K2EDTA tubes following their own protocols. Collaborator samples were shipped for TCRbeta analysis as frozen whole blood, isolated PBMCs, or DNA extracted from either sample type. Specimen: peripheral blood. The source is a man in his 70s with acute or convalescent COVID-19. The V and J genes are TRBV5-1 and TRBJ2-7, and TRBD2 may be the D gene, going by 7 matching bases. At the DNA level, the sequence is TGCGCCAGCAGCTGGGGGGGGCTGACCTCCTACGAGCAGTACTTC. This is translated as CASSWGGLTSYEQYF.